Below, 14 T cell receptor beta chains from the same sample are listed, as sequenced in a study of control samples from healthy donors and cancer patients. Libraries were prepared by immunoSEQ multiplex PCR; TCRdb keeps only in-frame clonotypes and omits some of them. This sample has 160,000 or so clones, with 94% found just once. Sequenced: blood. The receptors come from a woman aged 40 to 50 in good health.

The V and J genes are TRBV9 and TRBJ2-2; the match to TRBD1 covers 7 bases. J was trimmed by 0 bases and V by 4 bases; bases with no gene match: 9. This CDR3 contains 17 residues. Looked up from germline, CDR1 is SGDLS and CDR2 is YYNGEE. The CDR3 DNA reads as TGTGCCAGCAGCCCAAGGACAGGCCACGCGAACACCGGGGAGCTGTTTTTT. Translating it yields CASSPRTGHANTGELFF.

The gene calls are TRBV27 and TRBJ1-6; D not certain. Per germline, CDR1 MNHEY and CDR2 SMNVEV (reference sequence). V was pared by 7 bases and J by 0 bases, with 7 bases between. This CDR3 has 14 residues. CDR3 DNA sequence: TGTGCCAGCACGTTGAGCTCCTATAATTCACCCCTCCACTTT. Encoded protein: CASTLSSYNSPLHF.

The rearrangement joins TRBV2 to TRBJ2-5; D remains ambiguous. There are 10 residues in the CDR3. From germline, CDR1 is SNHLY and CDR2 FYNNEI. The V end was cut by 7 bases, the J end by 5 bases, with 5 bases between. The DNA of the CDR3 is TGTGCCAGCATCCGGGAGACCCAGTACTTC. It codes for CASIRETQYF.

The chain couples TRBV4-2 to TRBJ1-1; D remains unclear. CDR1 is LGHNA, CDR2 YNFKEQ, per germline. This CDR3 is 14 amino acids long. Trimming took off 2 bases at V and 1 base at J, with 8 bases between the two ends. The CDR3 protein is CASSQRERNTEAFF. For the CDR3, the DNA is TGTGCCAGCAGCCAACGGGAGAGGAACACTGAAGCTTTCTTT.

V usage is TRBV5-5 and J usage is TRBJ1-1, with 9 bases lining up with TRBD1. The CDR3 contains 13 residues. The germline V gene encodes CDR1 SGHKS and CDR2 YYEKEE (reference sequence). Trimming took 4 bases from V and 6 from J; bases not matched to a gene: 4. This chain's CDR3 is CASSTGTGSEAFF. The CDR3 DNA is TGTGCCAGCAGCACAGGGACAGGGTCTGAAGCTTTCTTT.

This chain uses TRBV28 with TRBJ2-7; D might be TRBD2 (9 bases). V was trimmed by 6 bases and J by 7 bases, leaving 34 bases between them. This CDR3 contains 19 residues. Germline CDR1 is MDHEN and CDR2 is SYDVKM. Written as DNA, the CDR3 is TGTGCCAGCAGAGAAGGGAACAGGGGGGTTGGTAGCGGGAGTTGGGAGCAGTACTTC. This encodes CASREGNRGVGSGSWEQYF.

The chain links TRBV7-7 to TRBJ1-3; 11 bases fit TRBD1. Losses at the gene ends were 5 bases for V and 0 bases for J; bases not matched to a gene: 15. The CDR3 covers 20 residues. Germline CDR1 is SSHAT and CDR2 is FNYEAQ (reference sequence). This CDR3 is CASSPNPGQGESISGNTIYF. For the CDR3, the DNA is TGTGCCAGCAGCCCCAATCCGGGACAGGGGGAATCCATCTCTGGAAACACCATATATTTT.

The V and J genes are TRBV19 and TRBJ1-2; D uncertain. Deletions cut 3 bases from V and 12 bases from J, with 14 bases between. Germline loops: CDR1 LNHDA, CDR2 SQIVND (reference sequence). The CDR3 contains 12 residues. CDR3 region: CASSIPARRHTF. In DNA, the CDR3 is TGTGCCAGTAGTATCCCAGCAAGGCGCCACACCTTC.

This chain links TRBV30 with TRBJ2-7; D uncertain. The CDR3 extends over 12 amino acids. CDR1 and CDR2 (germline): GTSNPN, SVGIG (reference sequence). V was pared by 0 bases and J by 3 bases, with 6 bases between. The CDR3 DNA is TGTGCCTGGAGTGTACTAAACTACGAGCAGTACTTC. Translating it yields CAWSVLNYEQYF.

The V gene is TRBV2, the J gene TRBJ1-1, with TRBD1 matching over 7 bases. With V trimmed by 6 bases and J by 4 bases, 5 bases remained unmatched. Germline CDR1 is SNHLY and CDR2 is FYNNEI. The CDR3 length is 13 residues. The CDR3 is CASRQGVGTEAFF. In DNA, the CDR3 is TGTGCCAGCAGGCAGGGGGTAGGCACTGAAGCTTTCTTT.

The V and J genes are TRBV11-2 and TRBJ2-7; TRBD2 matches 13 bases. Looked up from germline, CDR1 is SGHAT and CDR2 is FQNNGV. Trimming removed 1 base from V and 0 bases from J; junction bases left unmatched: 3. The CDR3 loop spans 17 amino acids. As DNA, the CDR3 is TGTGCCAGCAGCTTAGTGGGACTAGCGGGGCCCTCCTACGAGCAGTACTTC. Its protein product is CASSLVGLAGPSYEQYF.

V is TRBV5-1 and J is TRBJ2-3; 8 bases are shared with TRBD2. This CDR3 contains 16 residues. The germline V gene encodes CDR1 SGHRS and CDR2 YFSETQ. V gave up 4 bases and J gave up 2 bases; unmatched junction bases: 9. The CDR3 coding sequence is TGCGCCAGCAGCCCGCGCTTAGCGGGAAACACAGATACGCAGTATTTT. Its protein is CASSPRLAGNTDTQYF. The full variable domain, its missing parts supplied by reference TRBV5-1 and TRBJ2-3, is KAGVTQTPRYLIKTRGQQVTLSCSPISGHRSVSWYQQTPGQGLQFLFEYFSETQRNKGNFPGRFSGRQFSNSRSEMNVSTLELGDSALYLCASSPRLAGNTDTQYFGPGTRLTVL.

This clone appeared a few times. The chain links TRBV7-8 to TRBJ1-5; 7 bases match TRBD1. The CDR3 has 14 residues. Germline CDR1 is SGHVS and CDR2 is FQNEAQ. V was pared by 1 base and J by 6 bases, with 3 bases of the junction left unmatched. The CDR3 region is CASSLGGGVQPQHF. The DNA of the CDR3 is TGTGCCAGCAGCTTAGGAGGGGGCGTTCAGCCCCAGCATTTT.

The rearrangement uses TRBV28 and TRBJ1-2; no clear D gene. This CDR3 is 16 amino acids long. V shed 4 bases and J shed 5 bases, with 20 bases lying between them. Per germline, CDR1 MDHEN and CDR2 SYDVKM. The CDR3 is CASSSLGTTESYGYTF. As DNA, the CDR3 is TGTGCCAGCAGTTCATTGGGAACGACCGAGTCTTATGGCTACACCTTC.